The 18 T cell receptor beta chains below were found in one sample sequenced in a study of cytomegalovirus exposure and HLA in healthy donors. PCR used 60 Vbeta primers and 13 Jbeta primers. The repertoire was sequenced with immunoSEQ multiplex PCR; TCRdb's copy has only in-frame clones and lacks some. The repertoire has some 130,000 clones, approximately 70% of them found once; the top ten carry about 2.2%. Sequenced: PBMCs. The receptors here all came from an older woman in good health and CMV-seropositive.

V and J are TRBV5-6 and TRBJ2-1; D is ambiguous. Trimming removed 5 bases at V and 1 base at J, with 10 bases between. The length of the CDR3 is 14 residues. The germline V gene has CDR1 SGHDT and CDR2 YYEEEE. The CDR3 coding sequence is TGTGCCAGCAGTACATTGAAGTCCTACAATGAGCAGTTCTTC. This gives the protein CASSTLKSYNEQFF. The full variable domain, with the rest looked up from reference TRBV5-6 and TRBJ2-1, is DAGVTQSPTHLIKTRGQQVTLRCSPKSGHDTVSWYQQALGQGPQFIFQYYEEEERQRGNFPDRFSGHQFPNYSSELNVNALLLGDSALYLCASSTLKSYNEQFFGPGTRLTVL.

The V and J genes are TRBV7-3 and TRBJ2-3; D is uncertain. CDR3 length equals 14 residues. Trimming shortened V by 5 bases and J by 2 bases, and 11 bases separated the two germline ends. Germline V gene sequence: CDR1 SGHTA, CDR2 FQGTGA. CDR3 DNA: TGTGCCAGCAGCCTACAGAGTTACACAGATACGCAGTATTTT. This translates into CASSLQSYTDTQYF.

The rearrangement joins TRBV6-5 to TRBJ2-5, with D possibly being TRBD1 (5 bases). The tail of the sequence fits TRBJ2-7 better, so the J call may be wrong. The CDR3 has 14 residues. Germline V gene lookup returns CDR1 MNHEY and CDR2 SVGAGI. This CDR3 reads CASSYGAQPYEQYF. The CDR3 nucleotides read TGTGCCAGCAGTTACGGGGCCCAGCCCTACGAGCAGTACTTC.

The rearrangement joins TRBV6-6 to TRBJ2-7; TRBD1 matches 8 bases. CDR3 length: 13 amino acids. The germline gives CDR1 MNHNY, CDR2 SVGAGI (reference sequence). V dropped 6 bases and J dropped 3; count of bases not matched to a gene: 4. CDR3 protein: CASRTGADYEQYF. The CDR3 coding sequence is TGTGCCAGCAGGACAGGGGCCGACTACGAGCAGTACTTC.

This clone was seen a few times. This same CDR3 is encoded by further DNA sequences in the sample. V usage is TRBV29-1 and J usage is TRBJ1-2, with 7 bases lining up with TRBD1. The germline V gene has CDR1 SQVTM and CDR2 ANQGSEA. This CDR3 is 13 amino acids long. With 4 bases clipped from V and 2 bases from J, the junction kept 4 bases outside the gene matches. The CDR3 loop reads CSVGQGLNYGYTF. The DNA for the CDR3 is TGCAGCGTTGGACAGGGCTTAAACTATGGCTACACCTTC.

This chain joins TRBV28 and TRBJ1-2, with D possibly being TRBD1 (6 bases). Germline CDR1 MDHEN, CDR2 SYDVKM. The CDR3 runs to 14 residues. The V end lost 3 bases, the J end lost 4 bases, and 12 bases lay between the germline ends. CDR3 region: CASSFSDRIYGYTF. Here the CDR3 DNA reads TGTGCCAGCAGTTTTTCCGACAGGATCTATGGCTACACCTTC.

This clone was counted between two and nine times. This sequence joins TRBV5-8 and TRBJ1-2; 9 bases align to TRBD1. Germline loops: CDR1 SGHTS, CDR2 YDEGEE. The CDR3 length is 15 residues. The V gene end was trimmed by 3 bases and the J gene end by 4 bases; junction bases not matched to a gene: 7. The CDR3 coding sequence is TGTGCCAGCAGCTCGCGACAGGGACAGGGCTATGGCTACACCTTC. It codes for CASSSRQGQGYGYTF.

This chain uses TRBV6-5 with TRBJ1-2; D gene ambiguous. This CDR3 region has 14 residues. The V gene lost 0 bases and the J gene lost 2 bases, with 7 bases spanning the gap. From germline, CDR1 is MNHEY and CDR2 SVGAGI. CDR3 loop: CASSYSTENYGYTF. CDR3 coding DNA: TGTGCCAGCAGTTACTCGACGGAGAACTATGGCTACACCTTC.

This clone was seen more than once but under ten times. The chain couples TRBV7-2 to TRBJ2-1, with TRBD2 matching 12 bases. V dropped 5 bases and J dropped 15; count of bases not matched to a gene: 14. Germline V gene lookup returns CDR1 SGHTA and CDR2 FQGNSA. There are 15 residues in the CDR3. CDR3 loop: CASSPKASGRVQSFF. The DNA of the CDR3 is TGTGCCAGCAGCCCAAAGGCTAGCGGGAGGGTCCAGTCGTTCTTC.

The chain carries TRBV28 and TRBJ1-2; possibly TRBD1 for D (5 bases). Germline CDR1 reads MDHEN; CDR2 reads SYDVKM. Trimming took 7 bases from V and 4 from J, leaving 10 bases between them. CDR3 length equals 12 residues. The CDR3 coding sequence is TGTGCCAGCAAGGGGTCCCTCTATGGCTACACCTTC. Residues: CASKGSLYGYTF.

The chain carries TRBV7-9 and TRBJ1-1, with TRBD1 as a possible D gene (6 bases). The V gene's germline CDR1 is SEHNR and CDR2 FQNEAQ (reference sequence). The ends were cut back, 3 bases at V and 1 base at J, with 9 bases in the middle. The CDR3 loop spans 14 amino acids. CDR3 loop: CASSFGQTNTEAFF. CDR3 coding DNA: TGTGCCAGCAGCTTCGGACAGACGAACACTGAAGCTTTCTTT.

This clone appeared a few times. The V and J genes are TRBV7-3 and TRBJ1-1; TRBD1 agrees at 9 bases. This CDR3 is built from 15 residues. In germline, CDR1 is SGHTA, CDR2 FQGTGA. V gave up 5 bases and J gave up 3 bases; unmatched junction bases: 7. The DNA of the CDR3 is TGTGCCAGCAGCACTTCACAGGGGGCGGACACTGAAGCTTTCTTT. Translated, it gives CASSTSQGADTEAFF.

The chain couples TRBV19 to TRBJ2-6; D is uncertain. Germline lookup yields CDR1 LNHDA and CDR2 SQIVND (reference sequence). This CDR3 has 15 residues. V was clipped by 2 bases and J by 4 bases, with 9 bases between them. The CDR3 loop is CASSIRSAGANVLTF. In DNA, the CDR3 is TGTGCCAGTAGTATAAGGAGTGCGGGGGCCAACGTCCTGACTTTC.

V is TRBV10-3 and J is TRBJ2-2; TRBD2 aligns across 11 bases. The V gene end was trimmed by 6 bases and the J gene end by 4 bases; junction bases not matched to a gene: 7. CDR1 and CDR2 (germline): ENHRY, SYGVKD. The CDR3 has 16 amino acids. CDR3 protein: CAIRSTTSGITGELFF. The CDR3 bases are TGTGCCATCAGGAGTACGACTAGCGGGATCACCGGGGAGCTGTTTTTT.

This chain uses TRBV2 with TRBJ1-2; D unclear. CDR3 length equals 13 residues. From germline, CDR1 is SNHLY and CDR2 FYNNEI. Trimming removed 3 bases at V and 1 base at J, with 6 bases between. The CDR3, as DNA: TGTGCCAGCAGTGACGGTTTTAACTATGGCTACACCTTC. Protein product: CASSDGFNYGYTF.

This clone was seen only a few times. The chain couples TRBV13 to TRBJ2-1; 8 positions agree with TRBD2. This CDR3 has 16 residues. The V gene end was trimmed by 1 base and the J gene end by 5 bases; junction bases not matched to a gene: 7. Germline-derived CDR1 and CDR2 are PRHDT and FYEKMQ (reference sequence). CDR3 nucleotide sequence: TGTGCCAGCAGCTTAGTTCGGGAGGGCCCGGACAATGAGCAGTTCTTC. This gives the protein CASSLVREGPDNEQFF.

This chain connects TRBV6-1 to TRBJ1-3; perhaps TRBD1 as D (5 bases). Between the trimmed V and J ends, which lost 1 base and 2 bases, there was a span of 6 bases. The V gene's germline CDR1 is MNHNS and CDR2 SASEGT. The CDR3 loop spans 14 amino acids. The chain's CDR3 is CASSEGGAGNTIYF. The CDR3 nucleotides are TGTGCCAGCAGTGAAGGGGGGGCTGGAAACACCATATATTTT.

V usage is TRBV30 and J usage is TRBJ2-3, with 12 bases identical to TRBD2. Germline CDR1 is GTSNPN and CDR2 is SVGIG (reference sequence). CDR3 length equals 18 residues. After removal of 3 bases from V and 0 bases from J, the junction contained 10 bases not matched to a gene. As DNA, the CDR3 is TGTGCCTGGAGGGAGGTGACTAGCGGGAGTTGGAGCACAGATACGCAGTATTTT. It specifies CAWREVTSGSWSTDTQYF.